This passage covers 17 T cell receptor beta chains from one sample sequenced in a study of radiation and T cells in renal cell carcinoma. Time point given: baseline pretreatment blood. As to treatment: 15 Gy SBRT to primary tumor, nephrectomy 4 weeks later. Profiling relied on immunoSEQ multiplex PCR, and the TCRdb table lists in-frame clones only, not all of them. The table records approximately 110,000 clones, around 84% of them present only once. The source was blood, collected from a patient whose treatment included radiotherapy and nephrectomy. The source of these receptors is an older woman with renal cell carcinoma.

The rearrangement links TRBV7-9 to TRBJ2-7; D is perhaps TRBD1 (5 bases). Germline V lookup: CDR1 SEHNR, CDR2 FQNEAQ (reference sequence). Deletions cut 6 bases from V and 2 bases from J, with 8 bases between. The CDR3 covers 12 residues. The CDR3 protein is CASSPGTYEQYF. The CDR3 bases are TGTGCCAGCAGTCCAGGGACCTACGAGCAGTACTTC.

V usage is TRBV19 and J usage is TRBJ1-1; TRBD1 aligns across 9 bases. V was clipped by 6 bases and J by 5 bases; unmatched bases: 7. In germline, CDR1 is LNHDA, CDR2 SQIVND (reference sequence). The CDR3 runs to 14 residues. CDR3 protein: CASSTGTGMTEAFF. In DNA form, the CDR3 reads TGTGCCAGTAGCACCGGGACAGGGATGACTGAAGCTTTCTTT.

The rearrangement uses TRBV19 and TRBJ2-7; 7 bases agree with TRBD1. CDR1 LNHDA and CDR2 SQIVND come from the germline V gene (reference sequence). The trim removed 4 bases at V and 2 bases at J, leaving 5 bases unmatched. This CDR3 spans 14 amino acids. The CDR3 region has the DNA TGTGCCAGTAGTAGTGGGCAGGGGGCCTACGAGCAGTACTTC. This encodes CASSSGQGAYEQYF.

The chain combines TRBV7-9 with TRBJ2-7; the match to TRBD2 covers 8 bases. The CDR3 has 17 amino acids. The J segment lost 1 base and the V segment lost 0 bases, leaving 8 bases of the junction unmatched. CDR1 SEHNR and CDR2 FQNEAQ come from the germline V gene (reference sequence). The CDR3 sequence is CASSLAPGGVASYEQYF. The CDR3 coding sequence is TGTGCCAGCAGCTTAGCGCCCGGGGGGGTGGCTTCCTACGAGCAGTACTTC. Together with reference TRBV7-9 and TRBJ2-7, the CDR3 gives the full variable domain: DTGVSQNPRHKITKRGQNVTFRCDPISEHNRLYWYRQTLGQGPEFLTYFQNEAQLEKSRLLSDRFSAERPKGSFSTLEIQRTEQGDSAMYLCASSLAPGGVASYEQYFGPGTRLTVT.

This clone occurred a few times. V usage is TRBV7-3 and J usage is TRBJ2-3; the D is unclear. This CDR3 contains 14 residues. Germline CDR1 SGHTA, CDR2 FQGTGA. Deletions cut 3 bases from V and 2 bases from J, with 9 bases between. CDR3 sequence reads: CASSFGGTTDTQYF. CDR3 DNA: TGTGCCAGCAGCTTCGGTGGCACCACAGATACGCAGTATTTT.

V usage is TRBV6-1 and J usage is TRBJ1-6; a weak D match, TRBD1 (5 bases). Per the germline V gene, CDR1 is MNHNS and CDR2 is SASEGT. The V and J ends lost 6 bases and 8 bases respectively, with 8 bases between them. The CDR3 length is 12 residues. CDR3 bases: TGTGCCAGCAGGATGGGGGATTCACCCCTCCACTTT. Amino acids: CASRMGDSPLHF.

The chain employs TRBV30 and TRBJ2-7, with TRBD2 matching 7 bases. CDR3 length: 12 amino acids. The V gene end was trimmed by 1 base and the J gene end by 3 bases; junction bases not matched to a gene: 0. CDR1 is GTSNPN, CDR2 SVGIG, per germline (reference sequence). CDR3 region: CAWSGTSYEQYF. The CDR3 DNA follows: TGTGCCTGGAGTGGGACTAGCTACGAGCAGTACTTC.

The CDR3 region is CASSTRGDSYNSPLHF. The CDR3 DNA follows: TGTGCCAGTAGCACCAGGGGGGACTCCTATAATTCACCCCTCCACTTT. This sequence joins TRBV19 and TRBJ1-6; TRBD1 aligns across 7 bases. The CDR3 consists of 16 residues. CDR1 and CDR2 (germline): LNHDA, SQIVND (reference sequence). V lost 6 bases, J lost 0 bases, and 5 bases stayed unmatched.

V and J are TRBV29-1 and TRBJ1-1; tentative D call: TRBD1 (6 bases). Germline-derived CDR1 and CDR2 are SQVTM and ANQGSEA. The ends were cut back, 7 bases at V and 4 bases at J, with 13 bases in the middle. This CDR3 has 12 residues. CDR3 DNA: TGCAGCGCTCACGGGACACCCACTGAAGCTTTCTTT. Amino acids: CSAHGTPTEAFF.

This chain connects TRBV28 to TRBJ1-2; 7 bases match TRBD1. Germline V CDR1 and CDR2: MDHEN, SYDVKM. V shed 3 bases, J shed 4 bases, and the junction held 5 bases outside the gene matches. The CDR3 spans 14 residues. The DNA for the CDR3 is TGTGCCAGCAGTTTCGGAGGGGGCCGCTATGGCTACACCTTC. It specifies CASSFGGGRYGYTF.

The V gene is TRBV25-1, the J gene TRBJ2-3, with D possibly called TRBD1 or TRBD2 (5 bases each). CDR1 is MGHDK, CDR2 SYGVNS, per germline. V was pared by 4 bases and J by 4 bases, with 12 bases between. This CDR3 has 14 amino acids. CDR3 amino acids: CASSVEVGADTQYF. The CDR3 DNA reads TGTGCCAGCAGTGTGGAGGTGGGGGCAGATACGCAGTATTTT.

This clone is a singleton in its sample. The chain carries TRBV5-1 and TRBJ2-2, with 13 bases lining up with TRBD2. The CDR3 consists of 17 residues. Trimming removed 4 bases from V and 3 bases from J; junction bases left unmatched: 6. The germline gives CDR1 SGHRS, CDR2 YFSETQ. CDR3 amino acids: CASSARTSGGYTGELFF. CDR3 DNA: TGCGCCAGCAGCGCGCGGACTAGCGGGGGATACACCGGGGAGCTGTTTTTT.

V usage is TRBV10-3 and J usage is TRBJ2-7; the D is unclear. Trimming removed 3 bases at V and 4 bases at J, with 7 bases between. Germline V gives CDR1 ENHRY, CDR2 SYGVKD. The CDR3 sequence is 12 residues long. This chain's CDR3 is CAISDRGYEQYF. The CDR3 DNA reads TGTGCCATCAGTGACCGCGGATACGAGCAGTACTTC.

The rearrangement joins TRBV7-9 to TRBJ1-1; D is ambiguous. V lost 1 base and J 7 bases, leaving 10 bases between the germline ends. There are 13 residues in the CDR3. Germline CDR1 reads SEHNR; CDR2 reads FQNEAQ (reference sequence). CDR3 bases: TGTGCCAGCAGCTTAGGGGGATTGGGTGAAGCTTTCTTT. Translating it yields CASSLGGLGEAFF.

This clone was observed a few times. This rearrangement joins TRBV7-9 to TRBJ1-5, with 7 bases fitting TRBD1. From germline, CDR1 is SEHNR and CDR2 FQNEAQ (reference sequence). J was trimmed by 5 bases and V by 5 bases; bases with no gene match: 9. CDR3 length: 15 residues. The DNA of the CDR3 is TGTGCCAGCAGCGCAAAAACCCAGGGGGATCAGCCCCAGCATTTT. It specifies CASSAKTQGDQPQHF. The whole variable domain, filled in from reference TRBV7-9 and TRBJ1-5, reads DTGVSQNPRHKITKRGQNVTFRCDPISEHNRLYWYRQTLGQGPEFLTYFQNEAQLEKSRLLSDRFSAERPKGSFSTLEIQRTEQGDSAMYLCASSAKTQGDQPQHFGDGTRLSIL.

The rearrangement links TRBV5-1 to TRBJ2-7, with 9 bases aligning to TRBD1. Trimming took 4 bases from V and 3 from J; bases not matched to a gene: 5. This CDR3 is built from 14 residues. Germline V CDR1 and CDR2: SGHRS, YFSETQ. CDR3 sequence reads: CASSDRQGGYEQYF. CDR3 DNA: TGCGCCAGCAGCGACCGACAGGGGGGCTACGAGCAGTACTTC.

CDR3 residues: CASSLMGGIMNTEAFF. The CDR3 nucleotides read TGTGCCAGCAGCCTCATGGGGGGCATCATGAACACTGAAGCTTTCTTT. The chain links TRBV7-8 to TRBJ1-1; a weak D match, TRBD1 (6 bases). The ends were cut back, 5 bases at V and 0 bases at J, with 16 bases in the middle. Germline lookup yields CDR1 SGHVS and CDR2 FQNEAQ. This CDR3 comprises 16 residues.